This TCR beta chain appears in the sequencing data of a study of regulatory T cells in long-lasting Graves disease. CDR3-region Arm-PCR and iRepertoire HTBI primers produced the TCR beta libraries. TCRdb processed the multiplex PCR reads anew with MiXCR; each CDR3 protein has one entry. The sample contains under 500,000 distinct CDR3 sequences, about a fifth of which appear only once. Study observations and caveats: Authors noted too few samples as a limitation. The study found TRBV28, TRBJ1-2 and TRBJ2-5 favored in persistent disease. New patients shared 970 or so public clonotypes, and persistent patients shared more, with approximately 2,500.

Notes on this clonotype: Its antigen is currently unknown.

Stated time point: persistent/refractory GD, antithyroid drugs over 5 years with positive TRAb. Making the TCR library involved RNA that had been extracted from PBMCs. Staff took roughly 9.1 milliliters of peripheral blood and put it into EDTA tubes. Per germline, CDR1 KGHSH and CDR2 LQKENI. Trimming pared 0 bases from V and 2 bases from J, leaving 14 bases between. The CDR3 has 17 amino acids. The sequence was collected from a female donor with Graves disease. The source material was peripheral blood mononuclear cells (PBMCs), sampled when the disease was refractory, from a patient treated with antithyroid drugs. The chain uses TRBV18 and TRBJ2-4; D is perhaps TRBD2 (5 bases). The CDR3 sequence: CASSPPSSGDPKNIQYF. The CDR3 bases are TGTGCCAGCTCACCACCGTCCAGCGGAGACCCCAAAAACATTCAGTACTTC. Variable domain in full (rest from reference TRBV18 and TRBJ2-4): NAGVMQNPRHLVRRRGQEARLRCSPMKGHSHVYWYRQLPEEGLKFMVYLQKENIIDESGMPKERFSAEFPKEGPSILRIQQVVRGDSAAYFCASSPPSSGDPKNIQYFGAGTRLSVL.